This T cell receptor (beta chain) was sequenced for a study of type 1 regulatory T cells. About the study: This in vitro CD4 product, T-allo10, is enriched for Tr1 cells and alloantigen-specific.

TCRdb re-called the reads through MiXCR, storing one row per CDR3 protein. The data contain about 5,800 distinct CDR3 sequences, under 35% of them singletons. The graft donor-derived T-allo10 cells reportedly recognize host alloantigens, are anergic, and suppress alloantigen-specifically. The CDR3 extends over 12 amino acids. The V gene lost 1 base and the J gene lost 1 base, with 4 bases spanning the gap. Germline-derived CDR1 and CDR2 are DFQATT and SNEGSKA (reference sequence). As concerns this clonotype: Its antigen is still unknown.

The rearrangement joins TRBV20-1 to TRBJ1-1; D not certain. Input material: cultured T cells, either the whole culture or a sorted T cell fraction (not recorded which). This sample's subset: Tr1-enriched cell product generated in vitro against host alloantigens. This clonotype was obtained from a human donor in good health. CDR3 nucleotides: TGCAGTGCTAGAGTCGCGAACACTGAAGCTTTCTTT. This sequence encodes CSARVANTEAFF.